These 30 T cell receptor beta chains were sequenced from one sample in a study of blood T cell repertoires in COVID-19. Clones were read by immunoSEQ multiplex PCR, and TCRdb kept only the in-frame ones, dropping some. The repertoire consists of around 80,000 clones, with about 82% occurring once and the leading ten covering 4.8%. Material for sequencing was peripheral blood. The origin of the receptors is an elderly woman with active or convalescent COVID-19.

The chain links TRBV28 to TRBJ1-2; tentatively, D is TRBD1 (5 bases). This CDR3 comprises 13 residues. Germline CDR1 is MDHEN and CDR2 is SYDVKM. The V and J ends lost 6 bases and 0 bases respectively, with 8 bases between them. CDR3 nucleotides: TGTGCCAGCAGGGGGCTAACTAACTATGGCTACACCTTC. Protein: CASRGLTNYGYTF.

This chain connects TRBV9 to TRBJ1-1; D is uncertain. V was shortened by 0 bases and J by 3 bases, with 18 bases between the two germline ends. CDR1 is SGDLS, CDR2 YYNGEE, per germline. This CDR3 is 17 amino acids long. This chain's CDR3 is CASSVDPARVGDTEAFF. CDR3 coding DNA: TGTGCCAGCAGCGTAGACCCCGCCCGGGTGGGTGACACTGAAGCTTTCTTT.

The chain joins TRBV21-1 to TRBJ2-6; the table's TRBD1 call for D was not verified on the DNA. TRBV21-1 has pseudogene status. The CDR3 runs to 19 residues. Here the CDR3 reads CASSKQEGQQGSGANVLTF. The CDR3 DNA is TGTGCCAGCAGCAAACAGGAGGGACAGCAAGGTTCTGGGGCCAACGTCCTGACTTTC.

The chain combines TRBV9 with TRBJ2-5, with D possibly matching TRBD1 (7 bases). The germline V and J ends were trimmed by 0 bases and 5 bases, with 14 bases remaining between them. Germline assignment: CDR1 SGDLS and CDR2 YYNGEE. The CDR3 is 15 residues long. CDR3 coding DNA: TGTGCCAGCAGCGTAGGTGGGCAGGGGGGCGAGACCCAGTACTTC. This encodes CASSVGGQGGETQYF.

This clone appeared a single time. The chain recombines TRBV28 with TRBJ1-2, with no clear D. The CDR3 sequence is 14 residues long. V was clipped by 1 base and J by 4 bases, with 10 bases between them. Germline CDR1 is MDHEN and CDR2 is SYDVKM. CDR3 DNA: TGTGCCAGCAGTTTATTGCGGCCGATCTATGGCTACACCTTC. Its translation: CASSLLRPIYGYTF.

CDR3 loop: CSSGRETEAFF. CDR3 DNA sequence: TGCAGCTCAGGGCGGGAAACTGAAGCTTTCTTT. This sequence joins TRBV20-1 and TRBJ1-1; TRBD1 might be the D (5 bases). The CDR3 runs 11 residues. The V gene's germline CDR1 is DFQATT and CDR2 SNEGSKA (reference sequence).

The chain combines TRBV29-1 with TRBJ1-1, with D possibly TRBD1 on 5 matching bases. The CDR3 sequence is 15 residues long. Germline CDR1 SQVTM, CDR2 ANQGSEA. Trimming pared 5 bases from V and 1 base from J, leaving 17 bases between. In DNA form, the CDR3 reads TGCAGCGTTTATACCCCGACAGCAGGGAACACTGAAGCTTTCTTT. This translates into CSVYTPTAGNTEAFF.

This clone was seen once. The rearrangement links TRBV12-3 or TRBV12-4 to TRBJ1-5; D remains ambiguous. Trimming removed 6 bases from V and 7 bases from J, with 13 bases in between. The CDR3 runs to 13 residues. CDR3 loop: CASSYDTLQPQHF. The CDR3 region has the DNA TGTGCCAGCAGCTACGACACCTTACAGCCCCAGCATTTT.

This clone was recorded a few times. The chain is built from TRBV7-2 and TRBJ2-1; 11 bases line up with TRBD2. V shed 5 bases, J shed 8 bases, and the junction held 8 bases outside the gene matches. The CDR3 consists of 15 residues. Germline values: CDR1 SGHTA, CDR2 FQGNSA. CDR3: CASSPTSGSGHEQFF. The DNA for the CDR3 is TGTGCCAGCAGCCCCACTAGCGGGAGTGGCCATGAGCAGTTCTTC.

This chain uses TRBV28 with TRBJ1-2, with 8 bases that match TRBD1. J was trimmed by 7 bases and V by 5 bases; bases with no gene match: 9. Germline V gives CDR1 MDHEN, CDR2 SYDVKM. This CDR3 is built from 14 residues. CDR3 protein: CASSHDRGSSGYTF. CDR3 nucleotide sequence: TGTGCCAGCAGTCATGACAGGGGATCGAGTGGCTACACCTTC.

V and J are TRBV5-4 and TRBJ2-2, with 8 bases that match TRBD2. This CDR3 is 16 amino acids long. J lost 5 bases, V lost 0 bases, and 6 bases had no gene match. Germline V lookup: CDR1 SGHNT, CDR2 YYREEE (reference sequence). CDR3 sequence: CASSLVAGGGTGELFF. CDR3 coding DNA: TGTGCCAGCAGCTTGGTGGCGGGAGGAGGAACCGGGGAGCTGTTTTTT.

The gene calls are TRBV5-5 and TRBJ2-6; 8 positions match TRBD1. Losses at the gene ends were 4 bases for V and 1 base for J; bases not matched to a gene: 13. The germline CDR1 and CDR2 sequences are SGHKS and YYEKEE (reference sequence). The CDR3 loop spans 19 amino acids. Written as DNA, the CDR3 is TGTGCCAGCAGCCCGGTGTGGACAGGGTCCGGGTCTGGGGCCAACGTCCTGACTTTC. Protein: CASSPVWTGSGSGANVLTF.

The CDR3 loop is CASRSSGGVNYGYTF. For the CDR3, the DNA is TGTGCCAGCAGGAGTAGTGGAGGGGTTAACTATGGCTACACCTTC. This chain connects TRBV27 to TRBJ1-2, with D perhaps TRBD1 (5 bases). Germline assignment: CDR1 MNHEY and CDR2 SMNVEV (reference sequence). The CDR3 totals 15 residues. The V end lost 6 bases, the J end lost 1 base, and 15 bases lay between the germline ends.

The chain is built from TRBV11-2 and TRBJ2-7; tentative D call: TRBD2 (5 bases). V was pared by 8 bases and J by 7 bases, with 18 bases between. Germline CDR1 reads SGHAT; CDR2 reads FQNNGV. The CDR3 covers 13 residues. The CDR3 DNA is TGTGCCAGCGCCACCCCCCCAGCGGATGAGCAGTACTTC. Its translation is CASATPPADEQYF.

The V gene is TRBV19, the J gene TRBJ2-1; possible D gene TRBD2, 5 bases. The ends were cut back, 5 bases at V and 10 bases at J, with 12 bases in the middle. The CDR3 runs 12 residues. Looked up from germline, CDR1 is LNHDA and CDR2 is SQIVND (reference sequence). DNA for the CDR3: TGTGCCAGTAGTGCCGGGGAATGGGAGCAGTTCTTC. Protein: CASSAGEWEQFF.

In its sample, this clone was seen a few times. The V and J genes are TRBV4-2 and TRBJ2-1, with a tentative D call TRBD2 (5 bases). This CDR3 is 16 amino acids long. The germline V gene encodes CDR1 LGHNA and CDR2 YNFKEQ. With 0 bases removed from V and 5 bases from J, the gap between germline ends came to 14 bases. The CDR3 loop is CASSQDTSGRNNEQFF. CDR3 bases: TGTGCCAGCAGCCAAGATACCAGCGGAAGGAACAATGAGCAGTTCTTC.

This clone came up once. V gene TRBV7-8 combines with J gene TRBJ1-1, with a weak D call TRBD1 (5 bases). Germline lookup yields CDR1 SGHVS and CDR2 FQNEAQ. Trimming removed 5 bases from V and 5 bases from J, with 21 bases in between. The CDR3 runs to 16 residues. The CDR3 sequence: CASSGEGLIKGTEAFF. The CDR3 coding sequence is TGTGCCAGCAGCGGGGAGGGGCTAATAAAGGGGACTGAAGCTTTCTTT.

This clone occurred many times. The chain uses TRBV5-4 and TRBJ2-5; D is possibly TRBD2 (6 bases). V lost 7 bases to trimming and J lost 2 bases, with 18 bases between them. There are 15 residues in the CDR3. The germline V gene has CDR1 SGHNT and CDR2 YYREEE (reference sequence). The CDR3 loop reads CASGFQGGQQETQYF. The CDR3 bases are TGTGCCAGCGGGTTCCAGGGAGGTCAACAAGAGACCCAGTACTTC.

The chain joins TRBV29-1 to TRBJ2-3, with a tentative D call TRBD1 (5 bases). The CDR3 runs 12 residues. Germline CDR1 is SQVTM and CDR2 is ANQGSEA. V was pared by 3 bases and J by 2 bases, with 6 bases between. The CDR3 protein is CSVETDTDTQYF. CDR3 DNA sequence: TGCAGCGTTGAGACAGACACAGATACGCAGTATTTT.

CDR3 DNA: TGTGCCAGCAGCTTAGTCTCCGGGAGGGCCTTGGGGAATGAGCAGTTCTTC. This translates into CASSLVSGRALGNEQFF. The V call is TRBV11-2, the J call TRBJ2-1, with TRBD2 matching over 8 bases. The V segment lost 1 base and the J segment 7 bases; nucleotides outside the gene matches: 12. This CDR3 has 17 amino acids. The germline CDR1 and CDR2 sequences are SGHAT and FQNNGV.

The table lists this clone with a few counts. The chain uses TRBV11-3 and TRBJ1-1, with D tentatively TRBD1 (5 bases). This CDR3 comprises 12 residues. The V end was cut by 3 bases, the J end by 7 bases, with 9 bases between. Per germline, CDR1 SGHNT and CDR2 YENEEA. The CDR3: CASSFDSFEAFF. CDR3 coding DNA: TGTGCCAGCAGCTTTGACAGTTTTGAAGCTTTCTTT. The full variable domain, completed using reference TRBV11-3 and TRBJ1-1, is EAGVVQSPRYKIIEKKQPVAFWCNPISGHNTLYWYLQNLGQGPELLIRYENEEAVDDSQLPKDRFSAERLKGVDSTLKIQPAELGDSAVYLCASSFDSFEAFFGQGTRLTVV.

The rearrangement links TRBV24-1 to TRBJ2-7, with a tentative D call TRBD2 (6 bases). CDR3 length equals 14 residues. V was pared by 3 bases and J by 4 bases, with 12 bases between. Per the germline V gene, CDR1 is KGHDR and CDR2 is SFDVKD. As DNA, the CDR3 is TGTGCCACCAGTGATCCCCGGGGGAGGTACGAGCAGTACTTC. Residues: CATSDPRGRYEQYF.

The chain is built from TRBV4-3 and TRBJ1-1; 7 bases fit TRBD1. The V gene's germline CDR1 is LGHNA and CDR2 YSLEER. After removal of 4 bases from V and 3 bases from J, the junction contained 8 bases not matched to a gene. There are 15 residues in the CDR3. CDR3 loop: CASSPRQGSDTEAFF. DNA of the CDR3: TGCGCCAGCAGCCCCAGACAGGGTTCGGACACTGAAGCTTTCTTT.

The CDR3 loop is CASSNRDRSLNYGYTF. For the CDR3, the DNA is TGTGCCAGTAGTAACCGGGACAGGTCCCTTAACTATGGCTACACCTTC. This chain links TRBV19 with TRBJ1-2; TRBD1 matches at 8 bases. Germline-derived CDR1 and CDR2 are LNHDA and SQIVND (reference sequence). The J segment lost 1 base and the V segment lost 4 bases, leaving 8 bases of the junction unmatched. This CDR3 has 16 amino acids.

This clone was found once. The J gene is TRBJ1-5, the V gene TRBV3-1 (or the pseudogene TRBV3-2); possibly TRBD1 for D (5 bases). The germline V gene encodes CDR1 LGHDT and CDR2 YNNKEL (reference sequence). This CDR3 contains 14 residues. Trimming removed 6 bases at V and 1 base at J, with 10 bases between. CDR3: CASRGPGSNQPQHF. CDR3 nucleotide sequence: TGTGCCAGCAGGGGGCCAGGGAGCAATCAGCCCCAGCATTTT.

V gene TRBV27 combines with J gene TRBJ1-2; TRBD1 matches 7 bases. Germline V gene sequence: CDR1 MNHEY, CDR2 SMNVEV (reference sequence). The CDR3 is 14 amino acids. J lost 1 base, V lost 7 bases, and 6 bases had no gene match. In DNA, the CDR3 is TGTGCCAGCAAAGAAGGGGACAGTAACTATGGCTACACCTTC. This codes for CASKEGDSNYGYTF.

The V gene is TRBV2, the J gene TRBJ2-1, with 15 positions matching TRBD2. Unmatched junction bases numbered 13, after V lost 6 bases and J lost 4 bases. Germline CDR1 and CDR2: SNHLY and FYNNEI. The CDR3 is 19 amino acids. The CDR3 loop is CASSPEGTSGGPYYNEQFF. The DNA for the CDR3 is TGTGCCAGCAGCCCCGAAGGGACTAGCGGGGGGCCCTATTACAATGAGCAGTTCTTC. The entire variable domain, with the rest obtained from reference TRBV2 and TRBJ2-1, is as follows: EPEVTQTPSHQVTQMGQEVILRCVPISNHLYFYWYRQILGQKVEFLVSFYNNEISEKSEIFDDQFSVERPDGSNFTLKIRSTKLEDSAMYFCASSPEGTSGGPYYNEQFFGPGTRLTVL.

J is TRBJ1-5 and V is TRBV6-1, with D possibly matching TRBD1 (6 bases). The CDR3 runs 15 residues. Germline V CDR1 and CDR2: MNHNS, SASEGT. V lost 0 bases and J lost 6, with 12 bases in between. The CDR3 region has the DNA TGTGCCAGCAGTGAAGCGCTTCTAGGGGGTCAGCCCCAGCATTTT. Residues: CASSEALLGGQPQHF.

The chain joins TRBV6-2 or TRBV6-3 to TRBJ2-5; TRBD1 matches at 7 bases. Germline CDR1 and CDR2: MNHEY and SVGEGT. There are 13 residues in the CDR3. J lost 5 bases, V lost 4 bases, and 4 bases had no gene match. The CDR3 region has the DNA TGTGCCAGCAGTTCCGCGGACAGGGAGACCCAGTACTTC. Amino acid sequence: CASSSADRETQYF.

This chain's CDR3 is CASSQGTGGKLGNEQFF. CDR3 nucleotides: TGCGCCAGCAGCCAAGGGACAGGGGGCAAGTTGGGAAATGAGCAGTTCTTC. V is TRBV4-1 and J is TRBJ2-1; TRBD1 matches 11 bases. The trim removed 1 base at V and 7 bases at J, leaving 9 bases unmatched. The germline gives CDR1 MGHRA, CDR2 YSYEKL. This CDR3 is 17 amino acids long.